This T cell receptor beta chain came from a study of vaccination effects on CD4 cells after COVID-19. V lost 3 bases and J lost 2, with 10 bases in between. Germline V CDR1 and CDR2: LNHNV, YYDKDF (reference sequence). The CDR3 is 14 residues long. Measured with immunoSEQ multiplex PCR; TCRdb has only the in-frame clones, and not every one. The sample lists about 46,000 clones, over 60% occurring once. Worth noting for this clone: Its target is not known.

Points from the study as a whole: Convalescent patients in the study were few, and early post-infection timepoints were absent.

Using viral peptide pools, the ViraFEST assay grew out antigen-specific CD4+ T cells prior to sequencing. Culturing for about 9 days preceded CD4+ T cell isolation. Two-dose vaccination with either BNT162b2 or mRNA-1273 was given to the participants. Having tested negative for nucleocapsid antibodies, the vaccine recipients showed no prior SARS-CoV-2 infection. The sequence derives from a human donor who received a COVID-19 vaccine. The sequences come from CD4+ T cells from PBMCs cultured with HCoV-OC43 spike peptides, collected after COVID-19 vaccination. Subset: HCoV-OC43 spike overlapping peptide pool stimulation. The rearrangement joins TRBV15 to TRBJ1-2; perhaps TRBD1 as D (5 bases). The chain's CDR3 is CATSSGSGNYGYTF. CDR3 sequence (DNA): TGTGCCACCAGCAGTGGTTCAGGGAACTATGGCTACACCTTC.